A selection of T cell receptor beta chains follows, all from one sample in a study of cytomegalovirus exposure and HLA in healthy donors. Sequencing was performed with immunoSEQ multiplex PCR; in TCRdb, only in-frame clones are kept and a portion is missing. The sample lists approximately 90,000 clones, about 75% seen once, with 4.5% to 6% in the top ten. The sample consisted of PBMCs. These receptors originate from a woman aged 40 to 50 in good health and CMV-seronegative. Each CDR3 is given with its conserved first and last residue. The order of the fields is clone size, D gene, V gene, J gene, CDR3 DNA, CDR3 protein. D genes are given only for firm matches. Not all rows give a size; the values are once, few, many and, for expanded clones, a class.

clone size: NA
D gene: NA
V gene: TRBV6-5
J gene: TRBJ2-1
CDR3 DNA: TGTGCCAGCAGTTACTTCGCAGGATCCTACAATGAGCAGTTCTTC
CDR3 protein: CASSYFAGSYNEQFF

clone size: NA
D gene: NA
V gene: TRBV11-1
J gene: TRBJ2-2
CDR3 DNA: TGTGCCAGCACCAGGGGACGGCAGAACACCGGGGAGCTGTTTTTT
CDR3 protein: CASTRGRQNTGELFF

clone size: NA
D gene: NA
V gene: TRBV7-9
J gene: TRBJ1-2
CDR3 DNA: TGTGCCAGCAGCTTACGGTTGCTTTCTTCTTCCTATGGCTACACCTTC
CDR3 protein: CASSLRLLSSSYGYTF

clone size: NA
D gene: TRBD2
V gene: TRBV29-1
J gene: TRBJ2-1
CDR3 DNA: TGCAGCGTTGAAGCGTCGACTAGCGGGGGGGCCTATCCCAAGTTCTTC
CDR3 protein: CSVEASTSGGAYPKFF

clone size: NA
D gene: NA
V gene: TRBV15
J gene: TRBJ2-7
CDR3 DNA: TGTGCCACCAGCAGAGATAGATCAGGGGTCGCCTACGAGCAGTACTTC
CDR3 protein: CATSRDRSGVAYEQYF

clone size: NA
D gene: NA
V gene: TRBV18
J gene: TRBJ1-2
CDR3 DNA: TGTGCCAGCTCACCACCGACGGGGTATGGCTACACCTTC
CDR3 protein: CASSPPTGYGYTF

clone size: NA
D gene: NA
V gene: TRBV6-5
J gene: TRBJ1-1
CDR3 DNA: TGTGCCAGCAGCAGAGGCAACACTGAAGCTTTCTTT
CDR3 protein: CASSRGNTEAFF

clone size: few
D gene: TRBD1
V gene: TRBV6-5
J gene: TRBJ1-1
CDR3 DNA: TGTGCCACAGTAGGGACAGCTGAAGCTTTCTTT
CDR3 protein: CATVGTAEAFF

clone size: NA
D gene: TRBD2
V gene: TRBV2
J gene: TRBJ2-5
CDR3 DNA: TGTGCCAGCAGCCGGACTAGCGGGGGGGCGGTCAAAGAGACCCAGTACTTC
CDR3 protein: CASSRTSGGAVKETQYF

clone size: NA
D gene: NA
V gene: TRBV7-6
J gene: TRBJ1-3
CDR3 DNA: TGTGCCAGCAGCCCAGATCAAAGGGGATCAGGTGGAAACACCATATATTTT
CDR3 protein: CASSPDQRGSGGNTIYF

clone size: medium-sized
D gene: NA
V gene: TRBV28
J gene: TRBJ1-5
CDR3 DNA: TGTGCCAGCAGTTTGGCCCCTAGCAATCAGCCCCAGCATTTT
CDR3 protein: CASSLAPSNQPQHF

clone size: NA
D gene: TRBD1
V gene: TRBV2
J gene: TRBJ2-6
CDR3 DNA: TGTGCCAGCACCACAGGGACAGGGGGCTCGGAGGGGGCCAACGTCCTGACTTTC
CDR3 protein: CASTTGTGGSEGANVLTF

clone size: NA
D gene: TRBD2
V gene: TRBV4-1
J gene: TRBJ2-3
CDR3 DNA: TGCGCCAGCAGCCAAGATCGTCGCGGGGGTGGTTCAGATACGCAGTATTTT
CDR3 protein: CASSQDRRGGGSDTQYF

clone size: NA
D gene: NA
V gene: TRBV5-1
J gene: TRBJ1-4
CDR3 DNA: TGCGCCAGCAGCTCTGGGGCGACAACTAATGAAAAACTGTTTTTT
CDR3 protein: CASSSGATTNEKLFF

clone size: NA
D gene: NA
V gene: TRBV15
J gene: TRBJ1-1
CDR3 DNA: TGTGCCACCAGCAGAGGACAATCCCAGGGGTCGCCTTTCTTT
CDR3 protein: CATSRGQSQGSPFF

clone size: NA
D gene: NA
V gene: TRBV9
J gene: TRBJ2-5
CDR3 DNA: TGTGCCAGCAGCGGGACAGCAAAGGAGACCCAGTACTTC
CDR3 protein: CASSGTAKETQYF

clone size: NA
D gene: NA
V gene: TRBV6-1
J gene: TRBJ2-7
CDR3 DNA: TGTGCCAGCAGTGAAGTGCGCGAGCAGTACTTC
CDR3 protein: CASSEVREQYF

clone size: NA
D gene: TRBD2
V gene: TRBV7-8
J gene: TRBJ2-1
CDR3 DNA: TGTGCCAGCAGCCCCCAAGGGGTAGCGGGGCGCAATGAGCAGTTCTTC
CDR3 protein: CASSPQGVAGRNEQFF

clone size: few
D gene: NA
V gene: TRBV11-3
J gene: TRBJ2-1
CDR3 DNA: TGTGCCAGCAGCTCCAACAGGGGGGGGAATGAGCAGTTCTTC
CDR3 protein: CASSSNRGGNEQFF

clone size: once
D gene: TRBD2
V gene: TRBV28
J gene: TRBJ2-2
CDR3 DNA: TGTGCCAGCAGTTTATACTGGCGGGGGGCAACGAACACCGGGGAGCTGTTTTTT
CDR3 protein: CASSLYWRGATNTGELFF

clone size: NA
D gene: NA
V gene: TRBV6-5
J gene: TRBJ2-7
CDR3 DNA: TGTGCCAGCAGTCCGACTTTGAGCTCCTACGAGCAGTACTTC
CDR3 protein: CASSPTLSSYEQYF

clone size: NA
D gene: TRBD1
V gene: TRBV4-3
J gene: TRBJ1-1
CDR3 DNA: TGCGCCAGCAGCCAGACAGGGGGCGGGAACACTGAAGCTTTCTTT
CDR3 protein: CASSQTGGGNTEAFF

clone size: NA
D gene: TRBD2
V gene: TRBV5-1
J gene: TRBJ2-5
CDR3 DNA: TGCGCCAGCAGCTCGAACCCTAGCGGGGGCGAGACCCAGTACTTC
CDR3 protein: CASSSNPSGGETQYF

clone size: NA
D gene: NA
V gene: TRBV5-1
J gene: TRBJ1-4
CDR3 DNA: TGCGCCAGCAGCTTAGAGGTTCTAGGTGAAAAACTGTTTTTT
CDR3 protein: CASSLEVLGEKLFF

clone size: NA
D gene: NA
V gene: TRBV14
J gene: TRBJ1-1
CDR3 DNA: TGTGCCAGCAGCCAGGTCGCAGGTACTGAAGCTTTCTTT
CDR3 protein: CASSQVAGTEAFF

clone size: once
D gene: NA
V gene: TRBV5-3
J gene: TRBJ1-3
CDR3 DNA: TGTGCCAGAAGCTCCGGGGTCCAGAATGACACGAAAAACACCATATATTTT
CDR3 protein: CARSSGVQNDTKNTIYF

clone size: once
D gene: TRBD1
V gene: TRBV6-1
J gene: TRBJ1-2
CDR3 DNA: TGTGCCAGCAATAATCCGGGACAGGGATCGAATGGCTACACCTTC
CDR3 protein: CASNNPGQGSNGYTF

clone size: NA
D gene: TRBD1
V gene: TRBV6-5
J gene: TRBJ1-5
CDR3 DNA: TGTGCCAGCAGTTTAAAACAGGGGAGAGGCAATCAGCCCCAGCATTTT
CDR3 protein: CASSLKQGRGNQPQHF

clone size: NA
D gene: NA
V gene: TRBV5-1
J gene: TRBJ1-3
CDR3 DNA: TGCGCCAGCAGCCCGCGAGAGGGGGGGAACACCATATATTTT
CDR3 protein: CASSPREGGNTIYF

clone size: NA
D gene: NA
V gene: TRBV7-3
J gene: TRBJ2-2
CDR3 DNA: TGTGCCAGCAGGTCCTCGGGGACCGGGGAGCTGTTTTTT
CDR3 protein: CASRSSGTGELFF

clone size: NA
D gene: TRBD1
V gene: TRBV18
J gene: TRBJ1-3
CDR3 DNA: TGTGCCAGCTCACCGGTCCTTGGACAGGGTTCCTCTGGAAACACCATATATTTT
CDR3 protein: CASSPVLGQGSSGNTIYF

clone size: NA
D gene: TRBD1
V gene: TRBV27
J gene: TRBJ1-2
CDR3 DNA: TGTGCCAGCAGTTTATCGACAGGGGGCGGCTACACCTTC
CDR3 protein: CASSLSTGGGYTF

clone size: few
D gene: TRBD1
V gene: TRBV13
J gene: TRBJ2-7
CDR3 DNA: TGTGCCAGCAGCTTTCGGGGACAGGGGGTATACGAGCAGTACTTC
CDR3 protein: CASSFRGQGVYEQYF

clone size: NA
D gene: NA
V gene: TRBV9
J gene: TRBJ1-2
CDR3 DNA: TGTGCCAGCAGCGTAGAGCAGGGTAAAATCGATGGCTACACCTTC
CDR3 protein: CASSVEQGKIDGYTF

clone size: NA
D gene: NA
V gene: TRBV25-1
J gene: TRBJ1-1
CDR3 DNA: TGTGCCAGCAGTCCCCATCGGGGCACTGAAGCTTTCTTT
CDR3 protein: CASSPHRGTEAFF

clone size: NA
D gene: NA
V gene: TRBV14
J gene: TRBJ1-2
CDR3 DNA: TGTGCCAGCAGCCAAGAGATATCAGGGGACCCTAACTATGGCTACACCTTC
CDR3 protein: CASSQEISGDPNYGYTF

clone size: NA
D gene: NA
V gene: TRBV27
J gene: TRBJ1-6
CDR3 DNA: TGTGCCAGCAGTCCCCGGGGGGGGAGGGGACGCTATAATTCACCCCTCCACTTT
CDR3 protein: CASSPRGGRGRYNSPLHF

clone size: NA
D gene: NA
V gene: TRBV9
J gene: TRBJ1-1
CDR3 DNA: TGTGCCAGCAGCGCGCAGGGGAGGGAAACTGAAGCTTTCTTT
CDR3 protein: CASSAQGRETEAFF

clone size: NA
D gene: TRBD1
V gene: TRBV27
J gene: TRBJ2-7
CDR3 DNA: TGTGCCAGCAGGGACAGGTATTCCTACGAGCAGTACTTC
CDR3 protein: CASRDRYSYEQYF

clone size: NA
D gene: NA
V gene: TRBV12-2
J gene: TRBJ2-5
CDR3 DNA: TGTGCAAGTCGCCCCGGGGGGCCCCAGTACTTC
CDR3 protein: CASRPGGPQYF

clone size: few
D gene: NA
V gene: TRBV7-2
J gene: TRBJ1-5
CDR3 DNA: TGTGCCAGCAGCTCGGGAGACACACGCAATCAGCCCCAGCATTTT
CDR3 protein: CASSSGDTRNQPQHF

clone size: NA
D gene: NA
V gene: TRBV6-4
J gene: TRBJ1-2
CDR3 DNA: TGTGCCAGCACCAAGCCCTTGACAGACGACTTTAACTATGGCTACACCTTC
CDR3 protein: CASTKPLTDDFNYGYTF

clone size: NA
D gene: NA
V gene: TRBV5-1
J gene: TRBJ2-3
CDR3 DNA: TGCGCCAGCAGCTTCCGGGTAGTCACAGATACGCAGTATTTT
CDR3 protein: CASSFRVVTDTQYF

clone size: NA
D gene: TRBD1
V gene: TRBV12-5
J gene: TRBJ2-6
CDR3 DNA: TGTGCTAGTGCAAAGGACAGGGGGCCTGGGGCCAACGTCCTGACTTTC
CDR3 protein: CASAKDRGPGANVLTF

clone size: NA
D gene: NA
V gene: TRBV5-1
J gene: TRBJ1-5
CDR3 DNA: TGCGCCAGCAGCTTGGAGCCGGGTAGCAATCAGCCCCAGCATTTT
CDR3 protein: CASSLEPGSNQPQHF

clone size: NA
D gene: NA
V gene: TRBV4-1
J gene: TRBJ2-3
CDR3 DNA: TGCGCCAGCGAGCGTGGAGGGGGCGCAGATACGCAGTATTTT
CDR3 protein: CASERGGGADTQYF

clone size: NA
D gene: NA
V gene: TRBV7-8
J gene: TRBJ1-4
CDR3 DNA: TGTGCCAGCAGCTTAGGACAGGTTGCAACTAATGAAAAACTGTTTTTT
CDR3 protein: CASSLGQVATNEKLFF

clone size: few
D gene: NA
V gene: TRBV27
J gene: TRBJ1-1
CDR3 DNA: TGTGCCAGCAGTCCGGGGGACCAGAACACTGAAGCTTTCTTT
CDR3 protein: CASSPGDQNTEAFF

clone size: once
D gene: NA
V gene: TRBV2
J gene: TRBJ1-2
CDR3 DNA: TGTGCCAGCAGCGTGACTCAAACATATGGCTACACCTTC
CDR3 protein: CASSVTQTYGYTF

clone size: NA
D gene: NA
V gene: TRBV7-9
J gene: TRBJ2-5
CDR3 DNA: TGTGCCAGCAGCTTGGTACTACGGCAAGAGACCCAGTACTTC
CDR3 protein: CASSLVLRQETQYF

clone size: NA
D gene: TRBD1
V gene: TRBV4-3
J gene: TRBJ2-7
CDR3 DNA: TGCGCCAGCAGCCAAGCTGGCCCGGGACAGGACATGTCCTACGAGCAGTACTTC
CDR3 protein: CASSQAGPGQDMSYEQYF

clone size: few
D gene: NA
V gene: TRBV19
J gene: TRBJ2-5
CDR3 DNA: TGTGCCAGTAGTATATACACCCAAGAGACCCAGTACTTC
CDR3 protein: CASSIYTQETQYF

clone size: few
D gene: NA
V gene: TRBV2
J gene: TRBJ2-3
CDR3 DNA: TGTGCCAGCAGCTGGGGGGTTAAGAAGAGCGGGCAGTATTTT
CDR3 protein: CASSWGVKKSGQYF

clone size: few
D gene: TRBD1
V gene: TRBV6-5
J gene: TRBJ1-2
CDR3 DNA: TGTGCCAGCAGAAACAGGGGGCAGCACTATGGCTACACCTTC
CDR3 protein: CASRNRGQHYGYTF